A single sample gave rise to the 3 T cell receptor beta chains below, sequenced in a study of blood T cell repertoires in COVID-19. The data were produced by immunoSEQ multiplex PCR, yet TCRdb's version contains in-frame clones alone and is incomplete. Counted here are 450,000 or so clones, about nine tenths occurring once; the ten biggest clones make up 0.6%. The specimen sequenced was PBMCs or T cells enriched from blood (not recorded which). These TCRs come from a man between 18 and 29 years old who had recovered from COVID-19.

This clone occurred a few times. The chain links TRBV3-1 (or the pseudogene TRBV3-2) to TRBJ1-1; D uncertain. The V end lost 0 bases, the J end lost 3 bases, and 8 bases lay between the germline ends. The germline V gene encodes CDR1 LGHDT and CDR2 YNNKEL (reference sequence). CDR3 size: 14 residues. CDR3 protein: CASSQDEGYTEAFF. The CDR3 nucleotides are TGTGCCAGCAGCCAAGACGAGGGTTACACTGAAGCTTTCTTT.

The rearrangement uses TRBV19 and TRBJ1-1; possible D gene TRBD1, 5 bases. CDR1 is LNHDA, CDR2 SQIVND, per germline (reference sequence). This CDR3 has 13 residues. V was cut by 7 bases and J by 5 bases, with 14 bases left in between. CDR3 protein: CASNQGDGTEAFF. The CDR3 DNA is TGTGCCAGTAACCAGGGTGATGGAACTGAAGCTTTCTTT.

This chain joins TRBV7-8 and TRBJ2-5; D unresolved. The V gene's germline CDR1 is SGHVS and CDR2 FQNEAQ. The CDR3 is 12 amino acids. Trimming removed 5 bases at V and 5 bases at J, with 9 bases between. The CDR3 spells CASSLMRETQYF. The CDR3 DNA follows: TGTGCCAGCAGCCTCATGAGGGAGACCCAGTACTTC.